This TCR beta chain appears in the sequencing data of a study of shared clonotypes between healthy human individuals. In the study overall: Plates per donor: three CD4 naive, three CD4 memory, two CD8 naive, one CD8 memory.

The germline V gene encodes CDR1 SGHRS and CDR2 YFSETQ. V shed 4 bases, J shed 4 bases, and the junction held 3 bases outside the gene matches. CDR3 size: 13 residues. Overall study findings and caveats: Clonotype sharing among donors was expected to depend on sequencing depth. Larger estimated richness was generally recorded for naive subsets relative to memory subsets.

Concerning this clone itself: Antigen unknown.

At deep level, the assay was performed. Method: immunoSEQ multiplex PCR; TCRdb's copy keeps in-frame clones and lacks some. The sample holds roughly 1,500,000 clones; approximately 98.5% are singletons and the top ten take around 0.38%. Sequenced input: naive CD4+ T cells sorted from blood. As for subset: CD45RA+ positively selected. The TCR was taken from a man aged 30-40 years in good health. V is TRBV5-1 and J is TRBJ1-1; 8 positions match TRBD1. CDR3 sequence (DNA): TGCGCCAGCAGCACAGACAGGGGCACTGAAGCTTTCTTT. This translates into CASSTDRGTEAFF.